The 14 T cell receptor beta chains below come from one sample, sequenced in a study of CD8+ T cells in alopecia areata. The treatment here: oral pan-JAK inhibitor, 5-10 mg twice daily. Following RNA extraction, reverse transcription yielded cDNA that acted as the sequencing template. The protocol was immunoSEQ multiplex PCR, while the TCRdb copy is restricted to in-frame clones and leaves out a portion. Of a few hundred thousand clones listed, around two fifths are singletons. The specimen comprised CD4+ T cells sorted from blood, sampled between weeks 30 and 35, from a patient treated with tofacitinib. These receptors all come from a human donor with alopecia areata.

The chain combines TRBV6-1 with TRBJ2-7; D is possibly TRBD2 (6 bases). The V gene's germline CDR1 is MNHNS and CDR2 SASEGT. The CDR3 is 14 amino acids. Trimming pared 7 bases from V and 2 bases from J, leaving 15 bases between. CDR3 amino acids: CASTAGRGTYEQYF. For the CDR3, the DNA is TGTGCCAGCACCGCGGGACGGGGGACCTACGAGCAGTACTTC.

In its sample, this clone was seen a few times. The CDR3 DNA follows: TGTGCCAGCAGCTTATCCAGTGTCCCCACAGATACGCAGTATTTT. It is translated as CASSLSSVPTDTQYF. This chain connects TRBV7-3 to TRBJ2-3, with D unresolved. Germline V gene lookup returns CDR1 SGHTA and CDR2 FQGTGA. The CDR3 loop spans 15 amino acids. Between the trimmed V and J ends, which lost 2 bases and 2 bases, there was a span of 11 bases. The full variable domain, with the rest looked up from reference TRBV7-3 and TRBJ2-3, is GAGVSQTPSNKVTEKGKYVELRCDPISGHTALYWYRQSLGQGPEFLIYFQGTGAADDSGLPNDRFFAVRPEGSVSTLKIQRTERGDSAVYLCASSLSSVPTDTQYFGPGTRLTVL.

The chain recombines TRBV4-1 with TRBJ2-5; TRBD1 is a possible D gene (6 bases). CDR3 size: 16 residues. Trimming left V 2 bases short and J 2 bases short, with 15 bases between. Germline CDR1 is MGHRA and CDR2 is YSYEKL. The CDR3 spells CASSQLPGHRQETQYF. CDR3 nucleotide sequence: TGCGCCAGCAGCCAACTGCCGGGACATAGGCAAGAGACCCAGTACTTC.

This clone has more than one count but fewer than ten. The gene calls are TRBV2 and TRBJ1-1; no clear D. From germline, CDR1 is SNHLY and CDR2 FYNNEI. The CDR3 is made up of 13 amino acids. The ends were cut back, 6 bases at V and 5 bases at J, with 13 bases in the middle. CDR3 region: CASSEIGGTEAFF. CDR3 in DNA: TGTGCCAGCAGCGAGATCGGAGGAACTGAAGCTTTCTTT.

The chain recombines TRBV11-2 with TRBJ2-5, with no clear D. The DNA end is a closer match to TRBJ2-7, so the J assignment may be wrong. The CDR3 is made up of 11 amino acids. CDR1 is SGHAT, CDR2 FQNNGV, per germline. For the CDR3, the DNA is TGTGCCAGCAGCTTACTCCACGAGCAGTACTTC. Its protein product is CASSLLHEQYF.

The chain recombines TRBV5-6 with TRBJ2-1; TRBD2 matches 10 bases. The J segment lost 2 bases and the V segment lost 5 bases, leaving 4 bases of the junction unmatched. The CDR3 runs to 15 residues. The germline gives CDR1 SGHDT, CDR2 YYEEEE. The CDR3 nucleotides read TGTGCCAGCAGAGCGGGGGGGCTGACCTACAATGAGCAGTTCTTC. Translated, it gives CASRAGGLTYNEQFF.

The CDR3 loop is CASSPQGARGYTF. The CDR3, as DNA: TGTGCCAGCTCACCACAGGGGGCGCGGGGCTACACCTTC. The chain is built from TRBV18 and TRBJ1-2; 7 nucleotides align to TRBD1. This CDR3 spans 13 amino acids. Looked up from germline, CDR1 is KGHSH and CDR2 is LQKENI. V lost 1 base and J lost 8; bases outside the gene matches: 4.

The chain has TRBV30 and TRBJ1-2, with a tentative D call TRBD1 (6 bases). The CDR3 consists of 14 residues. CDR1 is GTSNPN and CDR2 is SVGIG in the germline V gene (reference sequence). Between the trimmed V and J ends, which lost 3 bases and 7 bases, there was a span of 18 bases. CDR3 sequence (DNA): TGTGCCTGGAGCTTTGGGCAGGGGAAAGCTGGCTACACCTTC. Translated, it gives CAWSFGQGKAGYTF.

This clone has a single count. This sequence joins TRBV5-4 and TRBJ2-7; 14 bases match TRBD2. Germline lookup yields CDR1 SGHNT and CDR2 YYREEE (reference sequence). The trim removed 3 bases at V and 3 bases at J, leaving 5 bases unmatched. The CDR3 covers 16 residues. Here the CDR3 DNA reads TGTGCCAGCAGCTCTTCCGGACTAGCGGGGGGCTACGAGCAGTACTTC. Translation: CASSSSGLAGGYEQYF.

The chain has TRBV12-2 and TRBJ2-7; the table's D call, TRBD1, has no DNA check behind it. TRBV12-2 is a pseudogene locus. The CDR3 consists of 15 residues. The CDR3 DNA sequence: TGTGCAAGTCGCACCGGGTGGGACAGTGGCTACGAGCAGTACTTC. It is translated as CASRTGWDSGYEQYF.

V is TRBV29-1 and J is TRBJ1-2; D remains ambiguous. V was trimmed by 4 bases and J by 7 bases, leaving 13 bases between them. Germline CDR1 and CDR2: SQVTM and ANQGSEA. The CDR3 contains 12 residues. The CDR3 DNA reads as TGCAGCGTTGCAGAGGGCTGGAGTGGCTACACCTTC. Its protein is CSVAEGWSGYTF.

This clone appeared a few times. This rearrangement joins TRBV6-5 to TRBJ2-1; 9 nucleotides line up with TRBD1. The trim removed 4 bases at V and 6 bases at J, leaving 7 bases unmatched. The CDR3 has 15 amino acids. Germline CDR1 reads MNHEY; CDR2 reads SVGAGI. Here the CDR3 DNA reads TGTGCCAGCAGTTCCCGGGACAGGGTCCTCAATGAGCAGTTCTTC. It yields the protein CASSSRDRVLNEQFF.

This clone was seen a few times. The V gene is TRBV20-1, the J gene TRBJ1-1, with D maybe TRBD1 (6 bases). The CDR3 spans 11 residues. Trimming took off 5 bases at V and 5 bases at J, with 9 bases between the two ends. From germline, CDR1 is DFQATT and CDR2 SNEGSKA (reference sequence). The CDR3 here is CSAYRVTEAFF. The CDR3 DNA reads TGCAGTGCTTACAGGGTGACTGAAGCTTTCTTT.

The CDR3 sequence: CAWTSVSSYEQYF. The CDR3 DNA sequence: TGTGCCTGGACTAGCGTTAGCTCCTACGAGCAGTACTTC. V gene TRBV30 combines with J gene TRBJ2-7; D is possibly TRBD2 (6 bases). V gave up 4 bases and J gave up 0 bases, with 10 bases separating them. This CDR3 is 13 amino acids long. Per germline, CDR1 GTSNPN and CDR2 SVGIG (reference sequence).